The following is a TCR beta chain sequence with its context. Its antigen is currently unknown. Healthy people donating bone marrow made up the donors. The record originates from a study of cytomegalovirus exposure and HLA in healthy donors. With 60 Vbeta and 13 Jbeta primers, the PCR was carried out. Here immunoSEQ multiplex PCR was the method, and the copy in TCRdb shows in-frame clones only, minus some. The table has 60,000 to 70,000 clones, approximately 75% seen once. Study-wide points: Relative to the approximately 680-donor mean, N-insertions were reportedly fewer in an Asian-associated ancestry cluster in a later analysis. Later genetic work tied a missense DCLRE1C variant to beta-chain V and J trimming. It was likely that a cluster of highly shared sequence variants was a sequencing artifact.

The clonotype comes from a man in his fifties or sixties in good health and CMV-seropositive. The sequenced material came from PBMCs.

CDR3 bases: TGTGCCAGCAGCTTACGACAGACGAAAATCCAAGAGACCCAGTACTTC. Its translation: CASSLRQTKIQETQYF. The chain links TRBV13 to TRBJ2-5; TRBD1 is a possible D gene (5 bases). Deletions cut 2 bases from V and 1 base from J, with 14 bases between. The germline V gene encodes CDR1 PRHDT and CDR2 FYEKMQ (reference sequence). There are 16 residues in the CDR3.